This entry is about one T cell receptor (beta chain). Its matching antigen is unknown. This entry comes from a study of cytomegalovirus exposure and HLA in healthy donors. The PCR had 60 Vbeta and 13 Jbeta primers. Under the authors' procedure: Later, roughly 86 million unique TCR beta chains were counted in an analysis, and roughly 11 million of them were shared. TCRdb's copy holds only in-frame clones and misses some; the assay was immunoSEQ multiplex PCR. V and J calls and clone size come straight from that table; D and trimming were deduced from the DNA. Of roughly 100,000 clones listed, 75% to 80% are singletons. Study findings and constraints: Per published reports, the classifier diagnosed cytomegalovirus status with high specificity and sensitivity. By a later analysis, the bulk of CMV-associated TCR beta chains appeared HLA-restricted.

With 4 bases clipped from V and 5 bases from J, the junction kept 3 bases outside the gene matches. The CDR3 covers 14 residues. Germline lookup yields CDR1 MNHNS and CDR2 SASEGT. The material sequenced was PBMCs. The clonotype comes from a man aged 55 to 70 in good health and CMV-seropositive. This chain joins TRBV6-1 and TRBJ2-2; 8 bases match TRBD2. CDR3 loop: CASSVERGTGELFF. CDR3 in DNA: TGTGCCAGCAGTGTGGAGCGGGGGACCGGGGAGCTGTTTTTT.